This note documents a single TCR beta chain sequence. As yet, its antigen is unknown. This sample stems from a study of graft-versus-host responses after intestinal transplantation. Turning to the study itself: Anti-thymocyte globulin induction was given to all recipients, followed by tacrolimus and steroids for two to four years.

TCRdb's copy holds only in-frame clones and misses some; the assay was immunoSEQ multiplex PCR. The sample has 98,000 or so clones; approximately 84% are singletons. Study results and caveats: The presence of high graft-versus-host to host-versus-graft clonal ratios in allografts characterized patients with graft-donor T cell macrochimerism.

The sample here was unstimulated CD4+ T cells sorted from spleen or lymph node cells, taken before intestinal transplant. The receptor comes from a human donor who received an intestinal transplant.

CDR3 DNA: TGTGCCAGCAGCGCCTCCCCCCTGAGGCTTCGTAATGGCTACACCTTC. Protein sequence: CASSASPLRLRNGYTF. The chain combines TRBV9 with TRBJ1-2; no clear D gene. The CDR3 contains 16 residues. Germline values: CDR1 SGDLS, CDR2 YYNGEE. Trimming pared 3 bases from V and 6 bases from J, leaving 21 bases between. The variable domain in full, completed from reference TRBV9 and TRBJ1-2, reads DSGVTQTPKHLITATGQRVTLRCSPRSGDLSVYWYQQSLDQGLQFLIQYYNGEERAKGNILERFSAQQFPDLHSELNLSSLELGDSALYFCASSASPLRLRNGYTFGSGTRLTVV.